The 9 T cell receptor beta chains below come from one sample, sequenced in a study of T cell responses to AZD1222 COVID-19 vaccine (dated by TCRdb to about 2021). Libraries were made using the immunoSEQ multiplex PCR assay. In TCRdb, the immuneACCESS table is reduced to in-frame sequences with V and J assigned. These tables do not hold every clone; where another copy was compared, an unresolved V gene accounts for under half, and the others remain unexplained. The sample yields some 130,000 clones; roughly 89% were counted once. 6.3% of the sample goes to the ten largest clones. In light of the paper, this sample's time point label describes: baseline before first vaccination. Here the sequenced sample was peripheral blood, taken on day 0 of AZD1222 vaccination. The origin of the receptors is an adult in good health.

This clone was recorded once. The chain has TRBV4-2 and TRBJ1-6; no reliable D call. Germline V gene sequence: CDR1 LGHNA, CDR2 YNFKEQ. V lost 1 base and J 8 bases, leaving 12 bases between the germline ends. The CDR3 totals 15 residues. The CDR3 here is CASSQGADGDSPLHF. As DNA, the CDR3 is TGTGCCAGCAGCCAAGGGGCAGATGGCGATTCACCCCTCCACTTT.

This chain joins TRBV5-6 and TRBJ2-5; D uncertain. V dropped 2 bases and J dropped 5 bases, with 10 bases sitting between them. The CDR3 is made up of 13 amino acids. CDR1 is SGHDT, CDR2 YYEEEE, per germline. The CDR3 reads CASSFARRETQYF. The CDR3, as DNA: TGTGCCAGCAGCTTTGCCAGGCGGGAGACCCAGTACTTC.

This sequence joins TRBV28 and TRBJ2-7, with D perhaps matching TRBD1 (5 bases). CDR1 and CDR2 (germline): MDHEN, SYDVKM. V was trimmed by 7 bases and J by 6 bases, leaving 13 bases between them. This CDR3 is 12 amino acids long. The CDR3 bases are TGTGCCAGCACATCAGGGTTTGGCGAGCAGTACTTC. Amino acids: CASTSGFGEQYF.

V and J are TRBV3-1 (or the pseudogene TRBV3-2) and TRBJ2-3; unclear D gene. Trimming shortened V by 5 bases and J by 1 base, and 4 bases separated the two germline ends. Germline lookup yields CDR1 LGHDT and CDR2 YNNKEL (reference sequence). The CDR3 consists of 12 residues. In DNA form, the CDR3 reads TGTGCCAGCAGCTTCCGCACAGATACGCAGTATTTT. It codes for CASSFRTDTQYF.

The J gene is TRBJ1-4, the V gene TRBV7-2; TRBD1 matches at 7 bases. The CDR3 totals 14 residues. CDR1 SGHTA and CDR2 FQGNSA come from the germline V gene. Trimming at V came to 4 bases and at J to 7 bases, leaving 6 bases not matched to a gene. The CDR3 nucleotides are TGTGCCAGCAGCTCAGGGGGAACGGGTGAAAAACTGTTTTTT. Its protein is CASSSGGTGEKLFF. Combining the CDR3 with reference TRBV7-2 and TRBJ1-4 gives the whole variable domain GAGVSQSPSNKVTEKGKDVELRCDPISGHTALYWYRQSLGQGLEFLIYFQGNSAPDKSGLPSDRFSAERTGGSVSTLTIQRTQQEDSAVYLCASSSGGTGEKLFFGSGTQLSVL.

The V call is TRBV2, the J call TRBJ2-5; possibly TRBD2 for D (5 bases). Trimming removed 4 bases from V and 3 bases from J, with 9 bases in between. The CDR3 has 13 residues. CDR1 is SNHLY and CDR2 is FYNNEI in the germline V gene. CDR3 coding DNA: TGTGCCAGCAGTGTAGGGAGAGAAGAGACCCAGTACTTC. Encoded protein: CASSVGREETQYF.

The J gene is TRBJ1-2, the V gene TRBV7-9; 8 positions match TRBD1. CDR3 size: 15 residues. V shed 5 bases and J 4 bases; nucleotides not matched to a gene: 9. Per the germline V gene, CDR1 is SEHNR and CDR2 is FQNEAQ (reference sequence). CDR3 region: CASSTRQGIGYGYTF. The CDR3 bases are TGTGCCAGCAGCACTAGACAGGGGATTGGCTATGGCTACACCTTC.

This rearrangement joins TRBV19 to TRBJ2-2; D is unresolved. Germline loops: CDR1 LNHDA, CDR2 SQIVND (reference sequence). Trimming cost V 0 bases and J 6 bases, with 11 bases left between them. The CDR3 is made up of 15 amino acids. The CDR3 sequence is CASSIDGTTAGELFF. The CDR3 DNA follows: TGTGCCAGTAGTATAGATGGAACAACGGCCGGGGAGCTGTTTTTT.

The chain joins TRBV5-1 to TRBJ1-2; D unresolved. From germline, CDR1 is SGHRS and CDR2 YFSETQ. V gave up 1 base and J gave up 4 bases, with 11 bases separating them. The CDR3 sequence is 14 residues long. CDR3 sequence reads: CASSLITATYGYTF. Written as DNA, the CDR3 is TGCGCCAGCAGCTTGATTACAGCCACCTATGGCTACACCTTC.